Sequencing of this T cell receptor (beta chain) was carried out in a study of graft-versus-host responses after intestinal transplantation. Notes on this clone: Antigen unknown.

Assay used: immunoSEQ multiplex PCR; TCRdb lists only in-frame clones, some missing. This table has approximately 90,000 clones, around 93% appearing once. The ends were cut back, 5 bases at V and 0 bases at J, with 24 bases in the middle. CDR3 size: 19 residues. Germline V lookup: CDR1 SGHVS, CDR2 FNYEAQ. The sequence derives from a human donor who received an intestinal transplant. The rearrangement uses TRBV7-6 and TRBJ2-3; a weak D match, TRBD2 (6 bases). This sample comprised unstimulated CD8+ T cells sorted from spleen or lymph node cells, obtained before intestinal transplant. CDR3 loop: CASSALDPGAFSSTDTQYF. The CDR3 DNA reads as TGTGCCAGCAGCGCCCTCGACCCGGGAGCCTTCTCTAGCACAGATACGCAGTATTTT.